This T cell receptor beta chain was sequenced during a study of blood T cell repertoires in COVID-19. J was trimmed by 3 bases and V by 3 bases; bases with no gene match: 5. The CDR3 loop spans 15 amino acids. The germline CDR1 and CDR2 sequences are MDHEN and SYDVKM. Assay: immunoSEQ multiplex PCR; the TCRdb copy retains only in-frame clones and omits some. The data contain some 59,000 clones, approximately 80% of them seen just once; the ten biggest clones take up about 20%. The sample consisted of peripheral blood. The sequence derives from an elderly man with active or convalescent COVID-19. The V and J genes are TRBV28 and TRBJ2-7, with 10 bases identical to TRBD1. The CDR3 DNA follows: TGTGCCAGCAGTTTTCCCGGGACAGGGGACTACGAGCAGTACTTC. The encoded protein is CASSFPGTGDYEQYF.